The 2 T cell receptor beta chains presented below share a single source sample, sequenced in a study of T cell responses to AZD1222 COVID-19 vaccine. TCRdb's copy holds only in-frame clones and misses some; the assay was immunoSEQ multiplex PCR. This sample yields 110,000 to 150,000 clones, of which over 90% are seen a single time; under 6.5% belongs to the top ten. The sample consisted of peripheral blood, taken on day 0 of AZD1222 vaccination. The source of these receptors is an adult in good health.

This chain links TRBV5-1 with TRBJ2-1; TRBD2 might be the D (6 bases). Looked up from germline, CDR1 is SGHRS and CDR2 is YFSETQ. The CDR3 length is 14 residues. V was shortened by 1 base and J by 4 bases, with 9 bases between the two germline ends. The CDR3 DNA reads TGCGCCAGCAGCTTGCTTAGCGGTTACAATGAGCAGTTCTTC. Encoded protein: CASSLLSGYNEQFF.

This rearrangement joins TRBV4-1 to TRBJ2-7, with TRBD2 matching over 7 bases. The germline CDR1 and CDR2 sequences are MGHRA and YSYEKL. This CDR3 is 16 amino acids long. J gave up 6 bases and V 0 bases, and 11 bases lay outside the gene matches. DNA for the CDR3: TGCGCCAGCAGCCAAGATTGGAGCGGGACCATCCTCGAGCAGTACTTC. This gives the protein CASSQDWSGTILEQYF.